This T cell receptor beta chain originates from a study of Graves' ophthalmopathy and Graves' hyperthyroidism. Study results and caveats: With approximately 90% sensitivity and around 80% specificity, a 13-signature model separated ophthalmopathy from stable hyperthyroidism.

This clonotype was seen more than once but under ten times. Its antigen is still unknown. The study amplified TCR beta CDR3 regions using RNA transcripts. Second-round multiplex PCR followed a first-round RT-PCR using HTBI primers. TCRdb re-analysed the multiplex PCR reads in MiXCR, keeping a single row per CDR3 protein. The table has hundreds of thousands of distinct CDR3 sequences, about 24% seen once. The CDR3 consists of 17 residues. V was trimmed by 0 bases and J by 6 bases, leaving 18 bases between them. Germline V lookup: CDR1 MNHEY, CDR2 SVGAGI. The chain links TRBV6-5 to TRBJ1-5, with no clear D. The material sequenced was peripheral blood. The TCR originated in a woman aged 18 to 35 with stable Graves' hyperthyroidism. Some clones in this sample may be carry-over from other donors' samples. CDR3 amino acids: CASSYSSAEGLSQPQHF. The CDR3 DNA sequence: TGTGCCAGCAGTTACTCTTCCGCGGAGGGTTTGAGTCAGCCCCAGCATTTT.